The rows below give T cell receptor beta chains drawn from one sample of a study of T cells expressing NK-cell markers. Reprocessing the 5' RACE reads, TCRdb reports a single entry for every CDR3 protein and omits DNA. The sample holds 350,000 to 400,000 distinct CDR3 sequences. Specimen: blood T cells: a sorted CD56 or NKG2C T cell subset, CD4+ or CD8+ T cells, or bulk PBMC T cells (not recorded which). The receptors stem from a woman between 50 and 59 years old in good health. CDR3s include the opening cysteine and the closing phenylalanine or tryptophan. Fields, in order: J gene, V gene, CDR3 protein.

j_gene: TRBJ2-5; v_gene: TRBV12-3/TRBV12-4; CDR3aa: CASSLTASGQETQYF
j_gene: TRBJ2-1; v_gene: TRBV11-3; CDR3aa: CASSSDRFNEQFF
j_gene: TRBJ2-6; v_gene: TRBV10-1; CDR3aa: CASSGSDASGANVLTF
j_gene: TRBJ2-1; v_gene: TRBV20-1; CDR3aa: CSARDDPVNNEQFF
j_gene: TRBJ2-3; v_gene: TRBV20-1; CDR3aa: CSAMRLAGGHTDTQYF
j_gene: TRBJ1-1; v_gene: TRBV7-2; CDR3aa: CASSAYRDRGRSFF
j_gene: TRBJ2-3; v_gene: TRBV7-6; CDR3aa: CASSLKNLGADTQYF
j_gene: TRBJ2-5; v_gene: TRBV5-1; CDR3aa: CASSYGNLQGGGETQYF
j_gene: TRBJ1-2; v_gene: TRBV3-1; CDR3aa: CASSQESLPYGYTF
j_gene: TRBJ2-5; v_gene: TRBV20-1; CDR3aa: CSARDARGGETQYF
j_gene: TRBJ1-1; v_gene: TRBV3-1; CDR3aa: CASSQEAGGKGNTEAFF
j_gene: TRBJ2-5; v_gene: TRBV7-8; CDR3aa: CACSSSPGRGEETQYF
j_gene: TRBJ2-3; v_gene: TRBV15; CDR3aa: CATSRILAGAGDTQYF
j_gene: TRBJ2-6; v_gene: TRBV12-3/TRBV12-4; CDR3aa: CASSRAGVGANVLTF
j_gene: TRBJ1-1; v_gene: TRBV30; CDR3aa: CASGSPGSDTEAFF
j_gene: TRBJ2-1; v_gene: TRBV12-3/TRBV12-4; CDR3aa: CASKGGYQQFF
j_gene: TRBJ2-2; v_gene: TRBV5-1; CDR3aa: CASSLVGTGGRTGELFF
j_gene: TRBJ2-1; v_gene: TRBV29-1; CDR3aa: CSVDKGLYNEQFF
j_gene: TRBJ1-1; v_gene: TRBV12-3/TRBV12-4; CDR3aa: CASTVVATGANTEAFF
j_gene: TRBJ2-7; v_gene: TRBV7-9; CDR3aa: CASSQPGQETYEQYF
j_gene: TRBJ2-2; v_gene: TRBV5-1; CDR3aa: CASSLAALSNTGELFF
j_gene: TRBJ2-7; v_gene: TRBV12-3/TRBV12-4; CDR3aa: CASSGRRGRSNYEQYF
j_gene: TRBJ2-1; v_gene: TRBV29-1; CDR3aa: CSVEARTGTNEQFF
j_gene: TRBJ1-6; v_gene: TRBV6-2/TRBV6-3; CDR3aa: CASNSPGRGNSPLHF
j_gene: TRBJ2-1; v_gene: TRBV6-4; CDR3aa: CASSDTAGTSYNEQFF
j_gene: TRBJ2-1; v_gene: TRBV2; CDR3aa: CASSVGTRPEQFF
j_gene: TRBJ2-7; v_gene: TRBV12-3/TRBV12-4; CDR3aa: CASTRVPYEQYF
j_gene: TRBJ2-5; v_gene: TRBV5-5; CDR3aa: CASSTDRAFETQYF
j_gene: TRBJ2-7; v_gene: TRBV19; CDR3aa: CASSISIGEYEQYF
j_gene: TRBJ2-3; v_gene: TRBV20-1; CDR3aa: CSARDPNRGWADTQYF
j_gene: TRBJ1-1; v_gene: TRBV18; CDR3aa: CASSPREGALDTEAFF
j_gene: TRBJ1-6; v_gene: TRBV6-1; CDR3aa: CASSDIYNSPLHF
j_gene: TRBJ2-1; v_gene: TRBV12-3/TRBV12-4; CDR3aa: CASSNLHGSTNEQFF
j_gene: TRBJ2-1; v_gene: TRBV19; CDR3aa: CASTTRGGTSYNEQFF
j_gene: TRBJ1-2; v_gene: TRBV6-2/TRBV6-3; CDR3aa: CATKRVTGYTF
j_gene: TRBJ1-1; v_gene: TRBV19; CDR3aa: CASSRQNTEAFF
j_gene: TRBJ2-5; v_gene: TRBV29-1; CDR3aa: CSVEDQFVWEWGRETQYF
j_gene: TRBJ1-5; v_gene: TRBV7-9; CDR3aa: CASRGAGPNQPQHF
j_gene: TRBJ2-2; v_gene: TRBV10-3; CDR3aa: CATAGLITGELFF
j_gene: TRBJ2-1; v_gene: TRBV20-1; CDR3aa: CSARDLRGQAGHYNEQFF
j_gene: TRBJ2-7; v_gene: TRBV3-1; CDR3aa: CASRGGGSYEQYF
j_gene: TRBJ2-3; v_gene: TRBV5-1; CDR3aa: CASSGTSGDTQYF
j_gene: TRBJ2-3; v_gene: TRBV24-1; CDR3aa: CATSGSARTRTDTQYF